This TCR beta chain was sequenced in a study of OX40 agonist ivuxolimab in advanced cancers. Study details: Under the entry rules, prior anti-PD-1, anti-PD-L1 or anti-CTLA-4 therapy was allowed, and around 36% had some. Study-level points and caveats: Clonal expansion among partial responders at 0.1-3.0 mg/kg ranked near the lowest. Undetermined was the antigen specificity of the expanded peripheral T cells. The mean number of expanded clones was higher in CD8+ T cells than in CD4+.

Concerning this clone: Its antigen remains unidentified.

Profiled with immunoSEQ multiplex PCR; TCRdb holds only in-frame clones, not every one. The sample consists of about 47,000 clones, roughly 79% of them appearing once. The sequencing here drew on CD4+ or CD8+ T cells sorted from blood, taken in a trial of the OX40 agonist ivuxolimab. The clonotype was recovered from an adult with an advanced solid tumor such as melanoma, head and neck, liver or kidney cancer.

CDR3 bases: TGTGCCAGCAGTTATGGACAGGGGGCAACAATAGGGTTCTTC. Translating gives CASSYGQGATIGFF. This chain links TRBV27 with TRBJ2-1; 11 nucleotides line up with TRBD1. The CDR3 spans 14 residues. CDR1 MNHEY and CDR2 SMNVEV come from the germline V gene (reference sequence). V trimming: 4 bases; J trimming: 15 bases; junction bases outside the gene matches: 11.